The next 30 T cell receptor beta chains were all read from a single sample in a study of monozygotic twins with inflammatory bowel disease. TCRdb re-analyzed the 5' RACE reads; it lists each CDR3 protein once, without DNA. Its table lists some 130,000 distinct CDR3 sequences. Sequenced material: blood. The receptors derive from a human donor with ulcerative colitis or Crohn's disease, or a healthy co-twin of an affected twin (not recorded which).

This sequence joins TRBV4-1 and TRBJ2-1. The CDR3 runs 17 residues. Germline CDR1 MGHRA, CDR2 YSYEKL. CDR3 region: CASSRREVGVHYNGQFF.

This chain connects TRBV6-5 to TRBJ2-7. The CDR3 runs 15 residues. Germline-derived CDR1 and CDR2 are MNHEY and SVGAGI. CDR3 in amino acids: CASSYGSLSSYEQYF.

The chain employs TRBV5-1 and TRBJ2-7. Germline lookup yields CDR1 SGHRS and CDR2 YFSETQ. CDR3 size: 13 residues. CDR3 in amino acids: CASSPDGSSEQYF.

This chain joins TRBV30 and TRBJ2-1. The CDR3 length is 11 residues. The germline V gene encodes CDR1 GTSNPN and CDR2 SVGIG (reference sequence). This chain's CDR3 is CAWSGDDEQFF.

The V call is TRBV28, the J call TRBJ1-2; TCRdb selects TRBD1, and the lack of DNA leaves this call unchecked. The CDR3 totals 13 residues. The germline V gene encodes CDR1 MDHEN and CDR2 SYDVKM. This chain's CDR3 is CASWAGENYGYTF.

The gene calls are TRBV9 and TRBJ2-7; no DNA is available, so the TRBD2 call from TCRdb remains unchecked. Germline CDR1 and CDR2: SGDLS and YYNGEE. The CDR3 is made up of 16 amino acids. This CDR3 is CASSGSGTRVTYEQYF.

The genes are TRBV20-1 and TRBJ1-3; checking the TCRdb D call of TRBD1 is not possible without DNA. Germline V gene sequence: CDR1 DFQATT, CDR2 SNEGSKA (reference sequence). CDR3 length: 14 amino acids. The CDR3 sequence: CSAKAGTGGNTIYF.

The chain recombines TRBV7-3 with TRBJ1-1. The CDR3 is 13 amino acids. The germline gives CDR1 SGHTA, CDR2 FQGTGA. Here the CDR3 reads CASSLGSRSEAFF.

CDR3: CASRVDMSSYNSPLHF. This chain joins TRBV27 and TRBJ1-6. The CDR3 consists of 16 residues. In germline, CDR1 is MNHEY, CDR2 SMNVEV (reference sequence).

The V and J genes are TRBV5-5 and TRBJ2-5. CDR1 and CDR2 from the germline V gene are SGHKS and YYEKEE (reference sequence). There are 15 residues in the CDR3. This CDR3 is CASSLALQPEETQYF.

The chain uses TRBV7-3 and TRBJ2-2; TCRdb lists TRBD1, though no DNA is available to test this call. This CDR3 is built from 16 residues. Germline loops: CDR1 SGHTA, CDR2 FQGTGA. The CDR3 loop is CASSPNAPGATGELFF. The whole variable domain, filled in from reference TRBV7-3 and TRBJ2-2, reads GAGVSQTPSNKVTEKGKYVELRCDPISGHTALYWYRQSLGQGPEFLIYFQGTGAADDSGLPNDRFFAVRPEGSVSTLKIQRTERGDSAVYLCASSPNAPGATGELFFGEGSRLTVL.

CDR3 sequence reads: CASSVGQSATDTQYF. The chain joins TRBV6-4 to TRBJ2-3; TCRdb designates TRBD1, a call that cannot be tested without DNA. Germline CDR1 MRHNA, CDR2 SNTAGT. The CDR3 consists of 15 residues.

The CDR3 loop reads CASSKFRDRRTDTQYF. The chain links TRBV19 to TRBJ2-3; the D call from TCRdb, TRBD1, cannot be confirmed without DNA. The germline V gene has CDR1 LNHDA and CDR2 SQIVND (reference sequence). This CDR3 region has 16 residues. Together with reference TRBV19 and TRBJ2-3, the CDR3 gives the full variable domain: DGGITQSPKYLFRKEGQNVTLSCEQNLNHDAMYWYRQDPGQGLRLIYYSQIVNDFQKGDIAEGYSVSREKKESFPLTVTSAQKNPTAFYLCASSKFRDRRTDTQYFGPGTRLTVL.

The chain has TRBV29-1 and TRBJ1-2; the D call from TCRdb, TRBD1, cannot be confirmed without DNA. Germline V CDR1 and CDR2: SQVTM, ANQGSEA. The CDR3 loop spans 11 amino acids. The CDR3 loop is CSGQGSYGYTF.

This chain connects TRBV13 to TRBJ1-5. This CDR3 has 15 residues. Per the germline V gene, CDR1 is PRHDT and CDR2 is FYEKMQ (reference sequence). CDR3 protein: CASSLGHDGNQPQHF. Full variable domain (outside the CDR3, taken from reference TRBV13 and TRBJ1-5): AAGVIQSPRHLIKEKRETATLKCYPIPRHDTVYWYQQGPGQDPQFLISFYEKMQSDKGSIPDRFSAQQFSDYHSELNMSSLELGDSALYFCASSLGHDGNQPQHFGDGTRLSIL.

The V gene is TRBV11-2, the J gene TRBJ2-1; the D call of TRBD2 rests on TCRdb alone, since no DNA is present to check it. CDR1 is SGHAT and CDR2 is FQNNGV in the germline V gene. There are 18 residues in the CDR3. CDR3 loop: CGSSSRPGTIAFHYGQFF.

The V call is TRBV5-1, the J call TRBJ2-5; TCRdb lists TRBD2, though no DNA is available to test this call. Germline CDR1 SGHRS, CDR2 YFSETQ. The CDR3 is made up of 18 amino acids. The CDR3 sequence is CASSLEPSGLGSQETQYF.

The genes are TRBV5-1 and TRBJ2-2; TCRdb reports TRBD1, a call that lacks DNA to check it against. The CDR3 has 14 amino acids. Germline V gene lookup returns CDR1 SGHRS and CDR2 YFSETQ. The CDR3 sequence is CASSWGTVTGELFF.

The chain couples TRBV6-5 to TRBJ1-6; TCRdb indicates TRBD1, and absent DNA this call remains unverified. The germline V gene encodes CDR1 MNHEY and CDR2 SVGAGI. The CDR3 runs to 17 residues. CDR3 residues: CASSYFGLRTGNSPLHF.

CDR3 region: CASSLGGRAELNSPLHF. This chain connects TRBV7-8 to TRBJ1-6. Looked up from germline, CDR1 is SGHVS and CDR2 is FQNEAQ. This CDR3 contains 17 residues.

J is TRBJ2-1 and V is TRBV6-1; without DNA, the TCRdb call of TRBD1 cannot be checked. This CDR3 is 15 amino acids long. Germline V gives CDR1 MNHNS, CDR2 SASEGT. Here the CDR3 reads CASSPDHGGYNEQFF.

The CDR3 sequence: CSALPENQPQHF. The chain uses TRBV20-1 and TRBJ1-5. CDR1 DFQATT and CDR2 SNEGSKA come from the germline V gene (reference sequence). CDR3 length: 12 residues.

The genes are TRBV10-3 and TRBJ2-7; TCRdb's assignment of TRBD1 cannot be checked, as there is no DNA. CDR3 length: 14 amino acids. The germline V gene has CDR1 ENHRY and CDR2 SYGVKD. CDR3 protein: CAISGAGGDYEQYF.

This chain joins TRBV5-5 and TRBJ1-3; TCRdb returns TRBD1, unconfirmable since there is no DNA. The CDR3 consists of 12 residues. Germline assignment: CDR1 SGHKS and CDR2 YYEKEE (reference sequence). CDR3 protein: CYQGASGNTIYF.

The J gene is TRBJ1-2, the V gene TRBV5-1. CDR1 and CDR2 from the germline V gene are SGHRS and YFSETQ. This CDR3 is built from 13 residues. CDR3 region: CASSLDQGFSYTF.

This chain uses TRBV7-9 with TRBJ2-1; absent DNA, TCRdb's TRBD2 call cannot be checked. CDR3 length equals 17 residues. The germline gives CDR1 SEHNR, CDR2 FQNEAQ (reference sequence). The chain's CDR3 is CASSSTSGRIEINEQFF.

The chain is built from TRBV3-1 and TRBJ1-2; TCRdb's D call, TRBD1, is unchecked because there is no DNA. The germline V gene encodes CDR1 LGHDT and CDR2 YNNKEL (reference sequence). The CDR3 is made up of 14 amino acids. This chain's CDR3 is CASSHGGTPYGYTF.

The rearrangement uses TRBV11-2 and TRBJ1-4. Germline values: CDR1 SGHAT, CDR2 FQNNGV. The CDR3 sequence is 15 residues long. The CDR3 protein is CASSLGGGANEKLFF.

V is TRBV5-1 and J is TRBJ2-1; TCRdb selects TRBD1, and the lack of DNA leaves this call unchecked. The CDR3 covers 15 residues. Germline-derived CDR1 and CDR2 are SGHRS and YFSETQ. CDR3: CASSFTGTNYNEQFF.

The rearrangement joins TRBV19 to TRBJ1-1; absent DNA, TCRdb's TRBD1 call cannot be checked. CDR1 and CDR2 from the germline V gene are LNHDA and SQIVND (reference sequence). The CDR3 sequence is 14 residues long. The CDR3 spells CASIRTGMNTEAFF.